The source of this TCR beta chain is a study of blood T cell repertoires in COVID-19. Overall study context: The analysed material was cDNA or gDNA that came from T cells, B-cell-depleted T cells, or PBMCs.

Produced via immunoSEQ multiplex PCR; TCRdb's table is partial and in-frame only. The repertoire holds about 120,000 clones, around 91% seen once, with under 4.5% in the top ten. The germline CDR1 and CDR2 sequences are SGDLS and YYNGEE. This CDR3 has 16 residues. V lost 4 bases to trimming and J lost 6 bases; unmatched junction nucleotides: 14. J is TRBJ1-2 and V is TRBV9; 8 bases match TRBD1. Sample: peripheral blood. This clonotype originated in a woman aged 55-69 years with COVID-19, enrolled during active disease. The CDR3 here is CASSPSGDRIWHGYTF. CDR3 bases: TGTGCCAGCAGCCCCTCTGGGGACAGGATCTGGCATGGCTACACCTTC. Based on the CDR3 plus reference TRBV9 and TRBJ1-2, the full variable domain is DSGVTQTPKHLITATGQRVTLRCSPRSGDLSVYWYQQSLDQGLQFLIQYYNGEERAKGNILERFSAQQFPDLHSELNLSSLELGDSALYFCASSPSGDRIWHGYTFGSGTRLTVV.